This note documents a single TCR beta chain sequence. Its specificity is unknown. Germline CDR1 reads SGHNT; CDR2 reads YENEEA. This CDR3 has 14 amino acids. Trimming took off 0 bases at V and 8 bases at J, with 13 bases between the two ends. This specimen belongs to a study of cytomegalovirus exposure and HLA in healthy donors. Use of 60 Vbeta and 13 Jbeta primers characterized the PCR. Generated by immunoSEQ multiplex PCR, the TCRdb table keeps only in-frame clones and is missing some. The sample has under 150,000 clones, around 77% seen once. Overall study findings and caveats: The study dropped some indistinguishable V segments, TRBV6-2 and TRBV6-3 among them. Reportedly, cytomegalovirus status was diagnosed with high sensitivity and specificity. In a later analysis, V- and J-gene trimming of beta chains associated with a DCLRE1C missense variant, replicated independently.

This chain connects TRBV11-3 to TRBJ1-1; perhaps TRBD1 as D (6 bases). Sequenced input: PBMCs. The sequence derives from a woman aged 40 to 50 in good health and CMV-seropositive. The CDR3 protein is CASSLDSTGTEAFF. The CDR3 nucleotides are TGTGCCAGCAGCTTAGATTCTACAGGGACCGAAGCTTTCTTT.